This T cell receptor (beta chain) emerged from a study of T cells after yellow fever vaccination. Germline V gene lookup returns CDR1 SGHTA and CDR2 FQGNSA. Losses at the gene ends were 5 bases for V and 10 bases for J; bases not matched to a gene: 8. The CDR3 sequence is 15 residues long. UMIs and a universal primer site were added when TCR cDNA was made by 5'RACE template switching. TCRdb re-called the 5' RACE reads through MiXCR, storing one row per CDR3 protein. This sample has approximately 600,000 distinct CDR3 sequences, with over 9% found just once. The chain employs TRBV7-2 and TRBJ2-1; TRBD2 matches 13 bases. Sequenced here: PBMCs, sampled on the day of the yellow fever booster vaccination. This receptor was taken from a man under 40 who received the YFV17D yellow fever vaccine. Here the CDR3 reads CASSTLAGGPGEQFF. DNA for the CDR3: TGTGCCAGCAGCACACTAGCGGGAGGGCCTGGGGAGCAGTTCTTC.